The 26 T cell receptor beta chains listed next were all sequenced from one sample in a study of cytomegalovirus exposure and HLA in healthy donors (dated by TCRdb to the late 2010s). To prepare the library, the immunoSEQ multiplex PCR assay was applied. The table comes from immuneACCESS by way of TCRdb, which keeps in-frame sequences with V and J called. Part of the clones is missing from these tables; in studies checked, under half for an unresolved V gene and the rest for unknown reasons. The sample includes 150,000 to 250,000 clones, with about 81% observed a single time. The top ten constitute 1.2% of the sample. The sequenced sample consisted of PBMCs. The origin of the receptors is a woman aged 25 to 39 in good health and CMV-seronegative.

The rearrangement joins TRBV5-1 to TRBJ2-7; 12 bases align to TRBD2. J gave up 3 bases and V 3 bases, and 16 bases lay outside the gene matches. Germline V gene lookup returns CDR1 SGHRS and CDR2 YFSETQ. The length of the CDR3 is 19 residues. CDR3 protein: CASSSFGETSGSTLYEQYF. CDR3 nucleotide sequence: TGCGCCAGCAGCTCGTTCGGGGAGACTAGCGGGAGTACTCTCTACGAGCAGTACTTC.

The CDR3 DNA reads as TGTGCCAGCAGCGGGGGGACTAGCGGGAGCTACGAGCAGTACTTC. Its translation is CASSGGTSGSYEQYF. The V and J genes are TRBV5-5 and TRBJ2-7, with 14 nucleotides matching TRBD2. The CDR3 has 15 amino acids. The V gene's germline CDR1 is SGHKS and CDR2 YYEKEE (reference sequence). The ends lost 4 bases at V and 3 bases at J; junction bases unmatched: 3. The full variable domain, with the rest looked up from reference TRBV5-5 and TRBJ2-7, is DAGVTQSPTHLIKTRGQQVTLRCSPISGHKSVSWYQQVLGQGPQFIFQYYEKEERGRGNFPDRFSARQFPNYSSELNVNALLLGDSALYLCASSGGTSGSYEQYFGPGTRLTVT.

This sequence joins TRBV5-1 and TRBJ2-5, with D perhaps matching TRBD2 (7 bases). Germline V gives CDR1 SGHRS, CDR2 YFSETQ. V shed 3 bases and J shed 0 bases, with 15 bases lying between them. CDR3 length: 16 residues. CDR3: CASSWLRGADQETQYF. The CDR3 DNA reads as TGCGCCAGCAGCTGGCTCCGGGGGGCCGACCAAGAGACCCAGTACTTC.

J is TRBJ1-2 and V is TRBV18; 10 bases are shared with TRBD1. V gave up 6 bases and J gave up 3 bases; unmatched junction bases: 4. Germline CDR1 reads KGHSH; CDR2 reads LQKENI. The CDR3 is 14 amino acids. CDR3 coding DNA: TGTGCCAGCTCCGGGACAGGGGTTGACTATGGCTACACCTTC. Protein: CASSGTGVDYGYTF.

The chain is built from TRBV6-1 and TRBJ1-1; 9 positions agree with TRBD1. Germline V gene data show CDR1 as MNHNS and CDR2 as SASEGT. V gave up 8 bases and J gave up 4 bases; unmatched junction bases: 11. There are 15 residues in the CDR3. The CDR3: CASGQGYVSSTEAFF. CDR3 nucleotide sequence: TGTGCCAGCGGACAGGGGTATGTCTCGAGCACTGAAGCTTTCTTT.

The rearrangement links TRBV6-1 to TRBJ1-6; 7 positions match TRBD1. Germline CDR1 is MNHNS and CDR2 is SASEGT. The CDR3 length is 13 residues. Germline trimming cut 3 bases from V and 16 bases from J; bases unmatched to any gene: 9. CDR3 sequence: CASSEVGTDRLHF. The CDR3 bases are TGTGCCAGCAGTGAGGTCGGGACAGACAGGCTCCACTTT.

The J gene is TRBJ2-1, the V gene TRBV18; TRBD2 matches at 9 bases. Germline V gene sequence: CDR1 KGHSH, CDR2 LQKENI. This CDR3 contains 18 residues. J was trimmed by 2 bases and V by 3 bases; bases with no gene match: 11. CDR3 bases: TGTGCCAGCTCACCCTACTTTAGCGGGGGCCTCACCTACAATGAGCAGTTCTTC. Amino acid sequence: CASSPYFSGGLTYNEQFF.

The chain links TRBV25-1 to TRBJ2-5, with TRBD2 matching 7 bases. The length of the CDR3 is 15 residues. Germline lookup yields CDR1 MGHDK and CDR2 SYGVNS. V trimming: 3 bases; J trimming: 6 bases; junction bases outside the gene matches: 10. CDR3 amino acids: CASSEPGTTGKTQYF. CDR3 nucleotides: TGTGCCAGCAGTGAGCCCGGGACTACTGGGAAGACCCAGTACTTC.

The chain has TRBV28 and TRBJ1-2; no clear D gene. Germline loops: CDR1 MDHEN, CDR2 SYDVKM. V was trimmed by 8 bases and J by 3 bases, leaving 7 bases between them. This CDR3 is 11 amino acids long. The CDR3 region has the DNA TGTGCCAGCGAAGCTTACTATGGCTACACCTTC. It is translated as CASEAYYGYTF.

This chain links TRBV4-1 with TRBJ2-7; possible D gene TRBD1, 5 bases. V shed 0 bases and J shed 3 bases, with 12 bases lying between them. Germline-derived CDR1 and CDR2 are MGHRA and YSYEKL. This CDR3 has 15 amino acids. The CDR3, as DNA: TGCGCCAGCAGCCAAGATAAGCTCGACAGCTACGAGCAGTACTTC. Its translation is CASSQDKLDSYEQYF.

The rearrangement links TRBV5-1 to TRBJ1-3; 7 nucleotides agree with TRBD1. The length of the CDR3 is 15 residues. CDR1 and CDR2 (germline): SGHRS, YFSETQ. The ends lost 0 bases at V and 5 bases at J; junction bases unmatched: 5. CDR3 protein: CASSLGTGGRNTIYF. The CDR3, as DNA: TGCGCCAGCAGCTTGGGGACAGGCGGTCGAAACACCATATATTTT.

The chain links TRBV4-1 to TRBJ2-7; D ambiguous. This CDR3 spans 13 amino acids. Germline V lookup: CDR1 MGHRA, CDR2 YSYEKL. Trimming left V 0 bases short and J 3 bases short, with 6 bases between. CDR3 sequence reads: CASSQEQFYEQYF. The CDR3, as DNA: TGCGCCAGCAGCCAAGAACAGTTCTACGAGCAGTACTTC.

This chain connects TRBV27 to TRBJ2-3; tentative D call: TRBD2 (6 bases). Trimming pared 2 bases from V and 4 bases from J, leaving 13 bases between. Looked up from germline, CDR1 is MNHEY and CDR2 is SMNVEV (reference sequence). There are 15 residues in the CDR3. Here the CDR3 reads CASSLLRGLSDTQYF. For the CDR3, the DNA is TGTGCCAGCAGTTTACTGCGGGGACTCTCAGATACGCAGTATTTT.

The chain is built from TRBV4-1 and TRBJ1-2; D gene uncertain. CDR3 size: 15 residues. V lost 3 bases, J lost 4 bases, and 15 bases lay in between. Germline values: CDR1 MGHRA, CDR2 YSYEKL. The CDR3 nucleotides read TGCGCCAGCAGCCAGCTTGTACAGAGTATCTATGGCTACACCTTC. As protein: CASSQLVQSIYGYTF.

The count of this clone is one. The J gene is TRBJ2-2, the V gene TRBV4-2; 9 bases map to TRBD1. J lost 5 bases, V lost 4 bases, and 11 bases had no gene match. This CDR3 is built from 17 residues. CDR1 is LGHNA, CDR2 YNFKEQ, per germline. Here the CDR3 reads CASSRVTGGGRTGELFF. DNA for the CDR3: TGTGCCAGCAGCCGGGTCACAGGGGGCGGAAGGACCGGGGAGCTGTTTTTT.

This clone came up a few times. Additional DNA sequences in this sample encode the identical CDR3. The genes are TRBV28 and TRBJ1-2; a possible D gene is TRBD1 (5 bases). Germline V CDR1 and CDR2: MDHEN, SYDVKM. The CDR3 sequence is 13 residues long. Trimming took off 2 bases at V and 2 bases at J, with 6 bases between the two ends. The DNA for the CDR3 is TGTGCCAGCAGTTTAGACAGAAACTATGGCTACACCTTC. This sequence encodes CASSLDRNYGYTF.

This chain links TRBV6-1 with TRBJ2-1, with TRBD2 as a possible D gene (5 bases). V lost 11 bases to trimming and J lost 4 bases, with 15 bases between them. The CDR3 is 13 residues long. Germline-derived CDR1 and CDR2 are MNHNS and SASEGT. Written as DNA, the CDR3 is TGTGCCGAGGGTCAGTCGGGTTACAATGAGCAGTTCTTC. Translating it yields CAEGQSGYNEQFF.

The chain carries TRBV27 and TRBJ2-3; perhaps TRBD1 as D (5 bases). CDR1 MNHEY and CDR2 SMNVEV come from the germline V gene (reference sequence). The V gene lost 5 bases and the J gene lost 4 bases, with 22 bases spanning the gap. This CDR3 contains 17 residues. The CDR3 spells CASSLLRASSRADTQYF. CDR3 in DNA: TGTGCCAGCAGTCTCTTACGGGCTTCCTCCAGGGCAGATACGCAGTATTTT.

The chain uses TRBV15 and TRBJ2-7; the match to TRBD1 covers 8 bases. This CDR3 is 14 amino acids long. With V trimmed by 5 bases and J by 1 base, 4 bases remained unmatched. CDR1 is LNHNV, CDR2 YYDKDF, per germline (reference sequence). CDR3 amino acids: CATSPDRGSYEQYF. The CDR3 nucleotides read TGTGCCACCAGCCCAGACAGGGGTTCCTACGAGCAGTACTTC. The whole variable domain, remainder taken from reference TRBV15 and TRBJ2-7, is DAMVIQNPRYQVTQFGKPVTLSCSQTLNHNVMYWYQQKSSQAPKLLFHYYDKDFNNEADTPDNFQSRRPNTSFCFLDIRSPGLGDTAMYLCATSPDRGSYEQYFGPGTRLTVT.

The chain joins TRBV30 to TRBJ2-3; D might be TRBD2 (5 bases). The V and J ends lost 3 bases and 8 bases respectively, with 15 bases between them. Germline V gene data show CDR1 as GTSNPN and CDR2 as SVGIG (reference sequence). The CDR3 is 13 residues long. The CDR3 DNA follows: TGTGCCTGGAGAACGGAACTCCGGGGTACGCAGTATTTT. It encodes CAWRTELRGTQYF. Filled out from reference TRBV30 and TRBJ2-3, the complete variable domain reads SQTIHQWPATLVQPVGSPLSLECTVEGTSNPNLYWYRQAAGRGLQLLFYSVGIGQISSEVPQNLSASRPQDRQFILSSKKLLLSDSGFYLCAWRTELRGTQYFGPGTRLTVL.

This clone was seen once. The V call is TRBV4-1, the J call TRBJ1-3; D is perhaps TRBD1 (6 bases). The ends were cut back, 0 bases at V and 0 bases at J, with 9 bases in the middle. The CDR3 contains 16 residues. The germline V gene has CDR1 MGHRA and CDR2 YSYEKL. The CDR3 spells CASSQDRDTSGNTIYF. The CDR3 nucleotides read TGCGCCAGCAGCCAAGACCGGGACACCTCTGGAAACACCATATATTTT.

This chain uses TRBV12-5 with TRBJ1-1; TRBD1 matches at 11 bases. Unmatched junction bases numbered 13, after V lost 6 bases and J lost 4 bases. Germline assignment: CDR1 LGHNT and CDR2 FRNRAP. The CDR3 has 17 amino acids. The DNA of the CDR3 is TGTGCTAGTGGCCCCGGGACAGGGGGATCTTTGGGCACTGAAGCTTTCTTT. It specifies CASGPGTGGSLGTEAFF.

This clone was seen only a few times. This CDR3 is CASSYETVAYEQYF. The CDR3 DNA reads as TGTGCCAGCAGTTACGAGACAGTTGCATACGAGCAGTACTTC. J is TRBJ2-7 and V is TRBV6-6, with D perhaps matching TRBD1 (5 bases). Germline CDR1 and CDR2: MNHNY and SVGAGI (reference sequence). CDR3 length: 14 residues. The V gene lost 2 bases and the J gene lost 4 bases, with 12 bases spanning the gap.

This clone was counted a few times. V and J are TRBV2 and TRBJ2-6; TRBD1 matches at 7 bases. Looked up from germline, CDR1 is SNHLY and CDR2 is FYNNEI. With 8 bases clipped from V and 2 bases from J, the junction kept 15 bases outside the gene matches. CDR3 length: 18 amino acids. The CDR3 DNA sequence: TGTGCCAGCCTTAATCCGACAGGGAATATAGCTGGGGCCAACGTCCTGACTTTC. As protein: CASLNPTGNIAGANVLTF.

The count of this clone is one. The chain carries TRBV7-9 and TRBJ2-7, with TRBD2 as a possible D gene (6 bases). The CDR3 spans 14 residues. V shed 5 bases and J shed 1 base, with 12 bases lying between them. Germline V lookup: CDR1 SEHNR, CDR2 FQNEAQ (reference sequence). The CDR3 spells CASSGTSRSYEQYF. For the CDR3, the DNA is TGTGCCAGCAGCGGCACTAGCCGATCCTACGAGCAGTACTTC. Based on the CDR3 plus reference TRBV7-9 and TRBJ2-7, the full variable domain is DTGVSQNPRHKITKRGQNVTFRCDPISEHNRLYWYRQTLGQGPEFLTYFQNEAQLEKSRLLSDRFSAERPKGSFSTLEIQRTEQGDSAMYLCASSGTSRSYEQYFGPGTRLTVT.

The chain employs TRBV27 and TRBJ1-4; TRBD1 is a possible D gene (6 bases). The V gene lost 1 base and the J gene lost 2 bases, with 8 bases spanning the gap. This CDR3 region has 15 residues. In germline, CDR1 is MNHEY, CDR2 SMNVEV (reference sequence). The CDR3 coding sequence is TGTGCCAGCAGTTTATACAGGGACACTAATGAAAAACTGTTTTTT. Its translation is CASSLYRDTNEKLFF.